This T cell receptor (beta chain) was recorded in a study of post-analysis software for immune sequencing data. Overall study results and limits: Five TRBV segments were significantly more frequent in patients than in controls. TRBV5-6, TRBV5-1 and TRBV20-1 were among these segments.

Included in the TCR beta cDNA libraries were unique molecular identifiers. Via MiXCR, TCRdb re-called the PCR reads, giving one row per CDR3 protein. The sample has 740,000 or so distinct CDR3 sequences; approximately 50% are singletons. The germline gives CDR1 SGHKS, CDR2 YYEKEE (reference sequence). The CDR3 runs to 15 residues. Concerning this clonotype: Its antigen is not known. At one of its ends the junction is not consistent with the germline gene, which may arise from a read error.

The genes are TRBV5-5 and TRBJ2-2; possible D gene TRBD2, 5 bases. The sequenced sample consisted of blood. The receptor was derived from a girl between 10 and 17 years old with multiple sclerosis. CDR3: CASSLVPGNIGELFF. The CDR3 nucleotides are TGTGCCAGCAGCTTGGTACCCGGGAACATCGGGGAGCTGTTTTTT. The full variable domain, with the rest looked up from reference TRBV5-5 and TRBJ2-2, is DAGVTQSPTHLIKTRGQQVTLRCSPISGHKSVSWYQQVLGQGPQFIFQYYEKEERGRGNFPDRFSARQFPNYSSELNVNALLLGDSALYLCASSLVPGNIGELFFGEGSRLTVL.